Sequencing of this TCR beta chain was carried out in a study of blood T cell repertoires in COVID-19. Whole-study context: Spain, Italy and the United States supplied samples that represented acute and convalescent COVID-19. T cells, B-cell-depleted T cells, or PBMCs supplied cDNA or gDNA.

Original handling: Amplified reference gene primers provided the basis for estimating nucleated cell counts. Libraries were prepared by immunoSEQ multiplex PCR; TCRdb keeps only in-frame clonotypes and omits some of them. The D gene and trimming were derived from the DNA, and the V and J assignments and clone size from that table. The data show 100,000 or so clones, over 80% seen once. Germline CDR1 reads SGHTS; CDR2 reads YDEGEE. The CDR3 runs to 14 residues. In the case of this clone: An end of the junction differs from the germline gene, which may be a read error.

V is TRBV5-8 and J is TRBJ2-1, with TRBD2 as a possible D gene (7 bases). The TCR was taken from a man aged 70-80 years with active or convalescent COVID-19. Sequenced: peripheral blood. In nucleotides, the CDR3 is TGTGCCAGCATCCTACAGCGGGACACCCTTGAGCGGTTCTTC. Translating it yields CASILQRDTLERFF.